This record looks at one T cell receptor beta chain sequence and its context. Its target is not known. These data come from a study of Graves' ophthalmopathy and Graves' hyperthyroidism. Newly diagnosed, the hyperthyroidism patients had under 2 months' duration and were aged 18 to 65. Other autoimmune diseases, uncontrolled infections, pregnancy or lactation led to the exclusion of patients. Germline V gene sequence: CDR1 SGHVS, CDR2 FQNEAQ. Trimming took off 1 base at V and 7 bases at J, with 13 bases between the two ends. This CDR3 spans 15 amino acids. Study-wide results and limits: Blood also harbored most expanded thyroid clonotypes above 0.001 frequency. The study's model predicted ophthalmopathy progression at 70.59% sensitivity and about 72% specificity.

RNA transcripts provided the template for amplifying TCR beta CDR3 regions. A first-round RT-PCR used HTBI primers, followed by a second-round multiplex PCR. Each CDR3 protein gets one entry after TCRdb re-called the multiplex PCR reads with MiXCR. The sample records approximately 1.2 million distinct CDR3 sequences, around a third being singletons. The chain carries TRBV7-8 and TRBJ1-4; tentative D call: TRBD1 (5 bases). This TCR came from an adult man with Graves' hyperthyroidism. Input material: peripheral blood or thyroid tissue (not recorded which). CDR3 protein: CASSLVRGVGEKLFF. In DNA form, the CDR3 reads TGTGCCAGCAGCTTAGTGAGGGGAGTGGGTGAAAAACTGTTTTTT. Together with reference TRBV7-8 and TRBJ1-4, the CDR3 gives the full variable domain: GAGVSQSPRYKVAKRGQDVALRCDPISGHVSLFWYQQALGQGPEFLTYFQNEAQLDKSGLPSDRFFAERPEGSVSTLKIQRTQQEDSAVYLCASSLVRGVGEKLFFGSGTQLSVL.